These T cell receptor beta chains were read from a single sample in a study of blood T cell repertoires in COVID-19. Sequenced by immunoSEQ multiplex PCR; TCRdb stores in-frame clones only, minus some. Of 200,000 to 250,000 clones in the sample, around four fifths were seen once. The sample comprised peripheral blood. The source is a woman of 80 years or more with active or convalescent COVID-19. Both conserved end residues are part of each CDR3. Each record gives: D gene, clone size, V gene, J gene, CDR3 DNA, CDR3 protein. A D gene is named only where the DNA matches it firmly. Only part of the rows carry a size: once, few, many, or a class if the clone is expanded.

>TRBD1|few|TRBV4-2|TRBJ1-5
TGTGCCAGCAGCTGGGGACAGGGTCTTCAGCCCCAGCATTTT
CASSWGQGLQPQHF
>TRBD1|once|TRBV30|TRBJ1-6
TGTGCCTGGAAAAGACGACAGGGGGAACCCAGCTCCTATAATTCACCCCTCCACTTT
CAWKRRQGEPSSYNSPLHF
>TRBD1|-|TRBV12-3/TRBV12-4|TRBJ1-2
TGTGCCAGCAGTTTAAGGGGGCCGGGTGGCTACACCTTC
CASSLRGPGGYTF
>TRBD1|-|TRBV27|TRBJ1-6
TGTGCCAGCAGTACGCCCGGACAGGGGGGTGGTTCACCCCTCCACTTT
CASSTPGQGGGSPLHF
>-|-|TRBV7-2|TRBJ2-2
TGTGCCAGCAGCTTCCAGGCCGGGGAGCTGTTTTTT
CASSFQAGELFF
>-|once|TRBV10-2|TRBJ1-2
TGCGCCAGCAGTGGGGGGCCTTACTATGGCTACACCTTC
CASSGGPYYGYTF
>TRBD1|-|TRBV4-1|TRBJ1-5
TGCGCCAGCAGCCAAGAAGGACAGGCCAATCAGCCCCAGCATTTT
CASSQEGQANQPQHF
>TRBD2|-|TRBV24-1|TRBJ2-1
TGTGCCACCAGCCGAGGCCCGGGACTAGGGCGCTACGAGCAGTTCTTC
CATSRGPGLGRYEQFF
>-|-|TRBV15|TRBJ2-7
TGTGCCACCAGCAGAGACAGGCCCTACGAGCAGTACTTC
CATSRDRPYEQYF
>TRBD1|-|TRBV5-1|TRBJ2-5
TGCGCCAGCAGCTTTCAGGGGGACCAAGAGACCCAGTACTTC
CASSFQGDQETQYF
>TRBD1|-|TRBV6-2/TRBV6-3|TRBJ1-4
TGTGCCAGCAGTCCCCGGAGGGGGCGGGAAAAACTGTTTTTT
CASSPRRGREKLFF
>-|few|TRBV3-1/TRBV3-2|TRBJ1-6
TGTGCCAGCAGCCAACTTACAGGGATTAATTCACCCCTCCACTTT
CASSQLTGINSPLHF
>TRBD1|-|TRBV6-5|TRBJ1-5
TGTGCCAGCAGTCGAGACAGGGGCCAGCCCCAGCATTTT
CASSRDRGQPQHF
>TRBD2|once|TRBV28|TRBJ2-7
TGTGCCAGCCGGACTAGCGGGGGTGAGCAGTACTTC
CASRTSGGEQYF
>TRBD2|few|TRBV7-6|TRBJ2-2
TGTGCCAGCAGCCCACGGCCAGCGGGAGGTTCCGGCGGGGAGCTGTTTTTT
CASSPRPAGGSGGELFF
>-|once|TRBV30|TRBJ2-1
TGTGCCTGGGACCCCGGCCCCGGGTACAATGAGCAGTTCTTC
CAWDPGPGYNEQFF
>-|-|TRBV9|TRBJ2-7
TGTGCCAGCAGCGCTAGGTACGAGCAGTACTTC
CASSARYEQYF
>-|-|TRBV5-1|TRBJ1-2
TGCGCCAGCAGCCGCGGGACGGTGGGAGGGGGCTACACCTTC
CASSRGTVGGGYTF
>-|-|TRBV5-6|TRBJ1-6
TGTGCCAGCAGCTCCGATCAGGGCTCCTATAATTCACCCCTCCACTTT
CASSSDQGSYNSPLHF
>TRBD1|-|TRBV7-6|TRBJ2-7
TGTGCCAGCAGCTTAGCATTGGGAAAAGGGACAGGGAACTACGAGCAGTACTTC
CASSLALGKGTGNYEQYF
>-|once|TRBV18|TRBJ2-1
TGTGCCAGCTCACCCGCGAATTACAATGAGCAGTTCTTC
CASSPANYNEQFF
>TRBD2|-|TRBV19|TRBJ2-2
TGTGCCAGTACCTCGGGACTAGCGGGGGTAACCGGGGAGCTGTTTTTT
CASTSGLAGVTGELFF
>-|-|TRBV18|TRBJ1-4
TGTGCCAGCGTACAACCGGGACATCAAGCGGAAAAACTGTTTTTT
CASVQPGHQAEKLFF
>TRBD1|-|TRBV6-5|TRBJ2-7
TGTGCCAGCAGGTCCCCCGGGACAGGGGGTTTTGGGCAGTACTTC
CASRSPGTGGFGQYF
>-|-|TRBV7-9|TRBJ2-2
TGTGCCAGCAGCTTTCTCCGGGACACCGGGGAGCTGTTTTTT
CASSFLRDTGELFF
>TRBD2|-|TRBV29-1|TRBJ2-3
TGCAGCGCCAGACTAGCGTCAGATACGCAGTATTTT
CSARLASDTQYF
>TRBD2|-|TRBV6-1|TRBJ2-7
TGTGCCAGCAGTGAAGTGGTAGCGGGAGGGTACGAGCAGTACTTC
CASSEVVAGGYEQYF
>-|-|TRBV20-1|TRBJ1-4
TGCAGTGCTATTGATCAGGGTGAAGTAGACGAAAAACTGTTTTTT
CSAIDQGEVDEKLFF
>-|-|TRBV5-4|TRBJ2-3
TGTGCCAGCAGCCAGACAGATACGCAGTATTTT
CASSQTDTQYF
>-|once|TRBV5-1|TRBJ1-2
TGCGCCAGCAGCTTCTCCAGGGAATATGGCTACACCTTC
CASSFSREYGYTF
>TRBD2|-|TRBV5-1|TRBJ2-3
TGCGCCAGCAGCTCTGCTATACGGACTAGCGGGATAGATCCGCAGTATTTT
CASSSAIRTSGIDPQYF
>TRBD2|-|TRBV7-2|TRBJ2-3
TGTGCCAGCAGCAGATCCGGGACTAGGGCAGCAGATACGCAGTATTTT
CASSRSGTRAADTQYF
>-|-|TRBV7-9|TRBJ1-1
TGTGCCAGCAGCGCGCCTAAGAACACTGAAGCTTTCTTT
CASSAPKNTEAFF
>TRBD1|-|TRBV18|TRBJ1-4
TGTGCCAGCTCACGTGGACAGGGCGTGTATGAAAAACTGTTTTTT
CASSRGQGVYEKLFF
>-|medium-sized|TRBV10-3|TRBJ2-1
TGTGCCATCAGTGATACAGGGAGCAATGAGCAGTTCTTC
CAISDTGSNEQFF
>TRBD1|-|TRBV18|TRBJ1-2
TGTGCCAGCTCCCAAGGGACAGGGAGTTATGGCTACACCTTC
CASSQGTGSYGYTF
>TRBD1|-|TRBV2|TRBJ1-1
TGTGCCAGCAGTGCGCCTGAGACGGGACAGGTGGAAGCTTTCTTT
CASSAPETGQVEAFF
>-|-|TRBV3-1/TRBV3-2|TRBJ2-3
TGTGCCAGCAGCCAACTAGGAGATACGCAGTATTTT
CASSQLGDTQYF
>-|-|TRBV5-1|TRBJ2-5
TGCGCCAGCAGCTTAAGGATCGGGGGGCAGGAGACCCAGTACTTC
CASSLRIGGQETQYF
>-|-|TRBV4-3|TRBJ1-5
TGCGCCAGCAGCCAAGATCTTTCAGGGGTAGGGAATCAGCCCCAGCATTTT
CASSQDLSGVGNQPQHF
>-|-|TRBV3-1/TRBV3-2|TRBJ1-1
TGTGCCAGCAGCCAGTTCCCTCCGTTGAACACTGAAGCTTTCTTT
CASSQFPPLNTEAFF
>TRBD1|-|TRBV19|TRBJ2-2
TGTGCCAGTAGTACCCCGACAGGGGGTCGGACCGGGGAGCTGTTTTTT
CASSTPTGGRTGELFF
>-|-|TRBV6-1|TRBJ2-7
TGTGCCAGCAGTGAACAACTAGATTACGAGCAGTACTTC
CASSEQLDYEQYF
>-|-|TRBV6-5|TRBJ1-2
TGTGCCAGTAGGAGCCCGCAGAACTATGGCTACACCTTC
CASRSPQNYGYTF
>TRBD2|once|TRBV4-2|TRBJ2-3
TGTGCCAGCAGCCCCCAGGTAGCGGGGGAGCCTACGCAGTATTTT
CASSPQVAGEPTQYF
>TRBD1|-|TRBV6-6|TRBJ1-1
TGTGCCAGCACCTCGGGGAGGACAGGCCGCTCCCCTGAAGCTTTCTTT
CASTSGRTGRSPEAFF
>-|-|TRBV3-1/TRBV3-2|TRBJ2-7
TGTGCCAGCAGCTACAGCTCCTACGAGCAGTACTTC
CASSYSSYEQYF